A selection of T cell receptor beta chains follows, all from one sample in a study of T cell changes during pregnancy in multiple sclerosis. The method was immunoSEQ multiplex PCR; TCRdb's version includes in-frame clones alone and lacks a portion of them. In the table there are roughly 41,000 clones, more than 90% of which are singletons. Sequences were derived from CD8+ T cells from peripheral blood mononuclear cells, sampled in the third trimester of pregnancy. Receptors originate from a female donor with multiple sclerosis, enrolled in a pregnancy study. The CDR3 runs from the conserved cysteine through the conserved F or W. D genes are given only for firm matches. Rows may omit the clone size; those that give it use once, few, many or a size class.

CDR3 | DNA | J | size | D | V
CATGLDKSYEQYF | TGTGCCACCGGACTAGACAAGAGCTACGAGCAGTACTTC | TRBJ2-7 | once | TRBD2 | TRBV19
CASSLLSGYSNQPQHF | TGTGCCAGCAGTTTATTATCAGGGTATAGCAATCAGCCCCAGCATTTT | TRBJ1-5 | . | . | TRBV28
CASSANRNTGELFF | TGTGCCAGCAGTGCGAACAGGAACACCGGGGAGCTGTTTTTT | TRBJ2-2 | . | . | TRBV25-1
CASSPDGTGANYGYTF | TGCGCCAGCAGCCCAGACGGGACAGGTGCTAACTATGGCTACACCTTC | TRBJ1-2 | once | TRBD1 | TRBV5-1
CASSRGTEGLGTEAFF | TGTGCCAGTAGTAGAGGGACGGAGGGTTTGGGCACTGAAGCTTTCTTT | TRBJ1-1 | . | . | TRBV19
CASSSGGEGLGNEQFF | TGTGCCTCATCATCTGGGGGGGAGGGCCTTGGAAATGAGCAGTTCTTC | TRBJ2-1 | . | TRBD2 | TRBV7-9
CASSQDAGGLETQYF | TGCGCCAGCAGCCAAGACGCAGGGGGCTTGGAGACCCAGTACTTC | TRBJ2-5 | . | TRBD1 | TRBV4-1
CASSLGTGAYEQYF | TGTGCCAGCAGCCTAGGGACAGGGGCCTACGAGCAGTACTTC | TRBJ2-7 | . | TRBD1 | TRBV7-3
CASSSRYEQYF | TGTGCCAGCAGCTCCCGTTACGAGCAGTACTTC | TRBJ2-7 | . | . | TRBV13
CASSVGTGAHYEQYF | TGTGCCAGCAGTGTTGGGACAGGGGCCCACTACGAGCAGTACTTC | TRBJ2-7 | . | TRBD1 | TRBV6-6
CASSFPGSPYEQYF | TGTGCCAGCAGCTTCCCCGGGTCCCCCTACGAGCAGTACTTC | TRBJ2-7 | . | . | TRBV7-9
CATSRDRSGVTTDTQYF | TGTGCCACCAGCAGAGATAGGAGCGGTGTTACAACAGATACGCAGTATTTT | TRBJ2-3 | . | . | TRBV15
CASSQDRGRNEQYF | TGCGCCAGCAGCCAAGACAGGGGTAGAAACGAGCAGTACTTC | TRBJ2-7 | . | . | TRBV4-3
CASSGTAYSNQPQHF | TGTGCCAGCAGCGGGACAGCTTATAGCAATCAGCCCCAGCATTTT | TRBJ1-5 | . | . | TRBV9
CSVETGFLSDTEAFF | TGCAGCGTTGAAACGGGGTTTTTATCTGACACTGAAGCTTTCTTT | TRBJ1-1 | once | . | TRBV29-1
CASSFKVEGFLYEQYF | TGTGCCAGCAGTTTTAAAGTGGAGGGTTTCCTCTACGAGCAGTACTTC | TRBJ2-7 | . | . | TRBV28
CAWEGSGETYEQYF | TGTGCCTGGGAAGGAAGCGGGGAAACATACGAGCAGTACTTC | TRBJ2-7 | . | TRBD2 | TRBV30
CASSARTGSYEQYF | TGTGCCAGCAGTGCCCGGACAGGGTCCTACGAGCAGTACTTC | TRBJ2-7 | . | TRBD1 | TRBV28
CASSLVAGVLYNEQFF | TGTGCCAGCAGCTTGGTAGCGGGGGTCCTCTACAATGAGCAGTTCTTC | TRBJ2-1 | once | TRBD2 | TRBV5-4
CAWSWTGSDTQYF | TGTGCCTGGAGTTGGACAGGGTCCGATACGCAGTATTTT | TRBJ2-3 | . | TRBD1 | TRBV30
CAWSEGGTGANVLTF | TGTGCCTGGAGTGAAGGGGGCACTGGGGCCAACGTCCTGACTTTC | TRBJ2-6 | . | TRBD1 | TRBV30
CASSFGVEAFF | TGTGCCAGCAGTTTCGGGGTTGAAGCTTTCTTT | TRBJ1-1 | . | . | TRBV28
CASSLGQGPTSSYEQYF | TGCGCCAGCAGCTTGGGACAGGGACCTACTAGCTCCTACGAGCAGTACTTC | TRBJ2-7 | . | TRBD1 | TRBV5-1
CASSLSGGPLYEQYF | TGTGCCAGCAGTTTATCGGGGGGTCCCTTATACGAGCAGTACTTC | TRBJ2-7 | . | . | TRBV27
CASSADGENTGELFF | TGTGCCAGCAGCGCCGACGGAGAGAACACCGGGGAGCTGTTTTTT | TRBJ2-2 | . | . | TRBV6-5
CASSQEGPGQVVGEQYF | TGTGCCAGCAGCCAAGAAGGTCCGGGACAGGTTGTCGGCGAGCAGTACTTC | TRBJ2-7 | . | TRBD1 | TRBV4-2
CASSATSGGPANEQFF | TGTGCCAGCAGCGCAACTAGCGGGGGGCCCGCCAATGAGCAGTTCTTC | TRBJ2-1 | . | TRBD2 | TRBV7-7
CASSLYGQYSNQPQHF | TGTGCCAGCAGTTTATACGGACAGTACAGCAATCAGCCCCAGCATTTT | TRBJ1-5 | . | . | TRBV28
CATSRLELNEKLFF | TGTGCCACCAGCAGATTAGAGTTGAATGAAAAACTGTTTTTT | TRBJ1-4 | . | . | TRBV15
CASSLGLAGYNEQFF | TGTGCCAGCAGCCTTGGACTAGCGGGATACAATGAGCAGTTCTTC | TRBJ2-1 | . | TRBD2 | TRBV7-6
CASSPKREWVSGANVLTF | TGTGCCAGCAGTCCAAAGCGGGAGTGGGTCTCTGGGGCCAACGTCCTGACTTTC | TRBJ2-6 | . | TRBD2 | TRBV28